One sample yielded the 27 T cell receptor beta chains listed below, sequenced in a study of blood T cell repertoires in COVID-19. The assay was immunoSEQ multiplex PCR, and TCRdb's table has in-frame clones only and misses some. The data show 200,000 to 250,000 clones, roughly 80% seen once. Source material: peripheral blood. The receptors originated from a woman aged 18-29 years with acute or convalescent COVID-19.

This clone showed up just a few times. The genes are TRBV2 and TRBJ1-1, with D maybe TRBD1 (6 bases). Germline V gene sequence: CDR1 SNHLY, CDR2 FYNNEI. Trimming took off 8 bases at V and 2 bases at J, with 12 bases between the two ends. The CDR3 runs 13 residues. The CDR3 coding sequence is TGTGCCAGCGGAAGGACAGAAAACACTGAAGCTTTCTTT. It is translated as CASGRTENTEAFF.

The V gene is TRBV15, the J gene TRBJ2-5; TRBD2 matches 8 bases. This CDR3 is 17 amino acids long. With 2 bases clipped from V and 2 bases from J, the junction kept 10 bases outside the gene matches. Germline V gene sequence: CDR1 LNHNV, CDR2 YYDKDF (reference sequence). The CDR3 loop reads CATSRIVGSGIQETQYF. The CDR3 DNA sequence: TGTGCCACCAGCAGAATTGTGGGTAGCGGGATTCAAGAGACCCAGTACTTC.

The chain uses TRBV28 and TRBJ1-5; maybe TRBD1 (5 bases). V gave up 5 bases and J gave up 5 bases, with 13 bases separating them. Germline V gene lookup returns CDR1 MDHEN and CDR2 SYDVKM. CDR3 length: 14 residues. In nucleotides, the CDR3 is TGTGCCAGCAGTCCCCCCAGGGTGCATCAGCCCCAGCATTTT. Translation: CASSPPRVHQPQHF.

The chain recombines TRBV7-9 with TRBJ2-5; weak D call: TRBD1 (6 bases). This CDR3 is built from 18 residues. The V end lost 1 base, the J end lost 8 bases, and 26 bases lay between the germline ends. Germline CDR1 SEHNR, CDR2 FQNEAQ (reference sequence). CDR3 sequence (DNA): TGTGCCAGCAGCTTAGGCGGTGGTGCGGACAGTGGGCCGGGTACCCAGTACTTC. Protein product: CASSLGGGADSGPGTQYF.

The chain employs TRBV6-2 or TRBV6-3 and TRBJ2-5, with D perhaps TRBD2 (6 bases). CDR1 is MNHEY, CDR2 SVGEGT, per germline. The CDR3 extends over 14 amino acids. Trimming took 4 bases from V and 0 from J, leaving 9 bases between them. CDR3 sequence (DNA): TGTGCCAGCAGTTTTGGGGGGTACCAAGAGACCCAGTACTTC. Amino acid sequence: CASSFGGYQETQYF.

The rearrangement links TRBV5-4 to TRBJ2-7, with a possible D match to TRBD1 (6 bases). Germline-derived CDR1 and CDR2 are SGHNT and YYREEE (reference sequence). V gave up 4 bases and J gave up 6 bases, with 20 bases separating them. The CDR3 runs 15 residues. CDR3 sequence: CASSLGVSGRGEQYF. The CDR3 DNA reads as TGTGCCAGCAGCCTTGGCGTGAGTGGCAGGGGCGAGCAGTACTTC.

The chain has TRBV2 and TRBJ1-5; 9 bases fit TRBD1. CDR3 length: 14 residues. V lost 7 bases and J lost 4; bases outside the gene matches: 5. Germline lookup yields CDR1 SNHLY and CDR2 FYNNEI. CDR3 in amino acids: CASKSGTGNQPQHF. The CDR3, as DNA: TGTGCCAGCAAGTCCGGGACAGGGAATCAGCCCCAGCATTTT. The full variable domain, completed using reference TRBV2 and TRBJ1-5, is EPEVTQTPSHQVTQMGQEVILRCVPISNHLYFYWYRQILGQKVEFLVSFYNNEISEKSEIFDDQFSVERPDGSNFTLKIRSTKLEDSAMYFCASKSGTGNQPQHFGDGTRLSIL.

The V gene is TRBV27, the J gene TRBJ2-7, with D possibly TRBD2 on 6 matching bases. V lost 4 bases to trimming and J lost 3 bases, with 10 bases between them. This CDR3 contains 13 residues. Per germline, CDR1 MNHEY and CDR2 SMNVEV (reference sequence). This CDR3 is CASSWGLRYEQYF. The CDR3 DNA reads TGTGCCAGCAGTTGGGGACTCCGCTACGAGCAGTACTTC.

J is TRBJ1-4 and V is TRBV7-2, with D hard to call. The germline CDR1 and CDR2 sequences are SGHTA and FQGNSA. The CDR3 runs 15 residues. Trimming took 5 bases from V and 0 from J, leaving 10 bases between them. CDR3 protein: CASSPPFPTNEKLFF. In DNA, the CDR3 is TGTGCCAGCAGCCCTCCCTTTCCAACTAATGAAAAACTGTTTTTT.

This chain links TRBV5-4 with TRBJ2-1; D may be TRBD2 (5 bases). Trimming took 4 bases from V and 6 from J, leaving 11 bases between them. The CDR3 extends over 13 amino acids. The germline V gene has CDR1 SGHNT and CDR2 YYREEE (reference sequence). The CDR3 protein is CASSDPLGNEQFF. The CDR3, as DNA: TGTGCCAGCAGCGACCCACTAGGCAATGAGCAGTTCTTC.

CDR3 residues: CASRYSRTGETQYF. The CDR3, as DNA: TGTGCCAGCAGATATAGTAGGACTGGCGAGACCCAGTACTTC. The chain joins TRBV6-5 to TRBJ2-5; tentative D call: TRBD2 (5 bases). Germline CDR1 MNHEY, CDR2 SVGAGI. V was clipped by 6 bases and J by 5 bases, with 16 bases between them. The CDR3 loop spans 14 amino acids.

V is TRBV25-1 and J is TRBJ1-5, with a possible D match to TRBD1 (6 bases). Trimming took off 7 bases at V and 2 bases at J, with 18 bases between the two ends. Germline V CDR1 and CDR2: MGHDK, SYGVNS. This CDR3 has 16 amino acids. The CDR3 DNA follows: TGTGCCAGCACATCTTGTGAGGCAGGGGGCAATCAGCCCCAGCATTTT. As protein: CASTSCEAGGNQPQHF.

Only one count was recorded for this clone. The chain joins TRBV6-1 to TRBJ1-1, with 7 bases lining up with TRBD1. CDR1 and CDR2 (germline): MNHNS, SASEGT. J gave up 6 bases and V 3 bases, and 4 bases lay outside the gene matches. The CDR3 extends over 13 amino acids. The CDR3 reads CASSDLDRAEAFF. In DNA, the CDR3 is TGTGCCAGCAGTGACCTCGACAGGGCTGAAGCTTTCTTT.

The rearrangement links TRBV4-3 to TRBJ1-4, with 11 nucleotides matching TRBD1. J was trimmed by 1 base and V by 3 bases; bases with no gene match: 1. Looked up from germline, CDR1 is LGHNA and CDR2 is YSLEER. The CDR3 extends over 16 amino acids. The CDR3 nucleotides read TGCGCCAGCAGCCAGGACAGGGGGCTAACTAATGAAAAACTGTTTTTT. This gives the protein CASSQDRGLTNEKLFF.

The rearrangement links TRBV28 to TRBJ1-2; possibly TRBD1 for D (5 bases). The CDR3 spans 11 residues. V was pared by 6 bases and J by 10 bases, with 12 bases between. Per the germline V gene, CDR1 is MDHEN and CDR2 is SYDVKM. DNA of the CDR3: TGTGCCAGCAGCCGGAACAGGTTCTACACCTTC. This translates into CASSRNRFYTF.

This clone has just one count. CDR3 amino acids: CASSARDRGYLANYGYTF. CDR3 DNA: TGTGCCAGCAGCGCCCGGGACAGGGGATATCTAGCTAACTATGGCTACACCTTC. The chain employs TRBV9 and TRBJ1-2, with 10 nucleotides matching TRBD1. Germline V gene sequence: CDR1 SGDLS, CDR2 YYNGEE. This CDR3 contains 18 residues. V was pared by 3 bases and J by 0 bases, with 11 bases of the junction left unmatched.

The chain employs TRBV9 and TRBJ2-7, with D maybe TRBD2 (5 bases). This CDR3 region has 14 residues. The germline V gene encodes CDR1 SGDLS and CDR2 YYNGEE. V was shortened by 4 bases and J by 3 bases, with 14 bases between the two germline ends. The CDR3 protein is CASSPIDGGYEQYF. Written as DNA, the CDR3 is TGTGCCAGCAGCCCTATTGACGGAGGCTACGAGCAGTACTTC.

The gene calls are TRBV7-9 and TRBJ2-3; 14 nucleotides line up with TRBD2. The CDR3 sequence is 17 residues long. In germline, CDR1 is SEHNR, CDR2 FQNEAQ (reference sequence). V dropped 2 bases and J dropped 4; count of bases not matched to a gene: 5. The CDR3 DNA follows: TGTGCCAGCAGCTTACCGTCGGGACTAGCGGGAGCAGATACGCAGTATTTT. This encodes CASSLPSGLAGADTQYF.

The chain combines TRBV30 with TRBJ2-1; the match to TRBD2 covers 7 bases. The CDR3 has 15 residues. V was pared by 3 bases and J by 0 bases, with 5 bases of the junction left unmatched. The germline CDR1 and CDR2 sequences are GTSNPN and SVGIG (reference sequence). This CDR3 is CAWRESGTSYNEQFF. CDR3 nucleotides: TGTGCCTGGAGGGAAAGCGGGACCTCCTACAATGAGCAGTTCTTC.

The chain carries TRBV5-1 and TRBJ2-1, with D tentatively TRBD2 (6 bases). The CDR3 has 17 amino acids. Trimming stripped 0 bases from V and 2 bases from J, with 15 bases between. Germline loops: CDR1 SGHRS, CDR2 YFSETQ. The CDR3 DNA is TGCGCCAGCAGCTTGGTGGGCCTAAGCGGGCCCTACAATGAGCAGTTCTTC. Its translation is CASSLVGLSGPYNEQFF. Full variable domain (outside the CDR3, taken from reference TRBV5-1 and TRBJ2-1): KAGVTQTPRYLIKTRGQQVTLSCSPISGHRSVSWYQQTPGQGLQFLFEYFSETQRNKGNFPGRFSGRQFSNSRSEMNVSTLELGDSALYLCASSLVGLSGPYNEQFFGPGTRLTVL.

In DNA, the CDR3 is TGTGCCACCAGCAGGAGTAGGCAGGGTTGGTCACCCCTCCACTTT. It encodes CATSRSRQGWSPLHF. The chain uses TRBV15 and TRBJ1-6; tentatively, D is TRBD1 (5 bases). The CDR3 runs to 15 residues. V shed 3 bases and J shed 10 bases, with 16 bases lying between them. Germline V gene data show CDR1 as LNHNV and CDR2 as YYDKDF (reference sequence).

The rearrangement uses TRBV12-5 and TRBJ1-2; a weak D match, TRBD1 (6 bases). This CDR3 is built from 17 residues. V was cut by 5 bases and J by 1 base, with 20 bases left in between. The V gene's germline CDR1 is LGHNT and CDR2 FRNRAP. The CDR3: CASGNRTAQRFNYGYTF. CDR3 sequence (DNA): TGTGCTAGTGGTAACCGGACAGCTCAACGCTTTAACTATGGCTACACCTTC.

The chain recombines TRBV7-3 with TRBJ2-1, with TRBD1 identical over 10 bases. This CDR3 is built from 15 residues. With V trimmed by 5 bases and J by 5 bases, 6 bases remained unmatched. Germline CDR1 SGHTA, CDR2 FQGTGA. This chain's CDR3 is CASSPGQGYHNEQFF. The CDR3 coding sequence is TGTGCCAGCAGCCCGGGACAGGGGTACCACAATGAGCAGTTCTTC.

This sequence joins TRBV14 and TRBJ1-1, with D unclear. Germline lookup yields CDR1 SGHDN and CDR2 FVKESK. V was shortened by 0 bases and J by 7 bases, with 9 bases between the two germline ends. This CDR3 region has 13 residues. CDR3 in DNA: TGTGCCAGCAGCCAAGATTTTCGGTTTGAAGCTTTCTTT. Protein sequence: CASSQDFRFEAFF.

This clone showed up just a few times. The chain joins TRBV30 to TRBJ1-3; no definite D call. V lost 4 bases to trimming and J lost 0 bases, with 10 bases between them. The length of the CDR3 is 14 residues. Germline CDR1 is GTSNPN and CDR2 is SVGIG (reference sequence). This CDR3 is CAWTDFISGNTIYF. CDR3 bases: TGTGCCTGGACGGACTTCATCTCTGGAAACACCATATATTTT.

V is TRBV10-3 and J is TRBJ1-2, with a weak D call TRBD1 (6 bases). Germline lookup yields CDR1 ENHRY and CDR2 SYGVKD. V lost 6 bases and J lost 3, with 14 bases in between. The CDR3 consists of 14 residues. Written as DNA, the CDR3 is TGTGCCATCAGCGAACAGGGTACAGACTATGGCTACACCTTC. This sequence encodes CAISEQGTDYGYTF.

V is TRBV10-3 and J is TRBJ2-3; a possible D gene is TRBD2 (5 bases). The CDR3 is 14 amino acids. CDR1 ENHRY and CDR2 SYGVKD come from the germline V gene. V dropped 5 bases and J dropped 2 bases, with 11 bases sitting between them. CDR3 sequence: CAISPDSITDTQYF. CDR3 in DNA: TGTGCCATCAGTCCGGACTCGATCACAGATACGCAGTATTTT.